This T cell receptor beta chain came from a study of early T cells in non-severe SARS-CoV-2 infection. Findings of the study overall: Anti-spike CD8 specificities were favored by VDJdb matching, whose results missed private and CD4 specificities.

The ends lost 7 bases at V and 2 bases at J; junction bases unmatched: 10. The germline V gene has CDR1 MNHNY and CDR2 SVGAGI (reference sequence). The CDR3 sequence is 15 residues long. In its sample, this clonotype was seen a few times. Its antigen is not known. TCRdb processed the 5' RACE reads anew with MiXCR; each CDR3 protein has one entry. The table records under 65,000 distinct CDR3 sequences, under 15% of them present only once. This TCR derives from an adult who was a healthcare worker with PCR-confirmed SARS-CoV-2 infection or an uninfected control (not recorded which). Sequencing used whole blood. This chain uses TRBV6-6 with TRBJ2-7; 8 bases agree with TRBD2. DNA of the CDR3: TGTGCCAGCATGCGGGGGGCGATTCCTACCTACGAGCAGTACTTC. Its translation is CASMRGAIPTYEQYF.